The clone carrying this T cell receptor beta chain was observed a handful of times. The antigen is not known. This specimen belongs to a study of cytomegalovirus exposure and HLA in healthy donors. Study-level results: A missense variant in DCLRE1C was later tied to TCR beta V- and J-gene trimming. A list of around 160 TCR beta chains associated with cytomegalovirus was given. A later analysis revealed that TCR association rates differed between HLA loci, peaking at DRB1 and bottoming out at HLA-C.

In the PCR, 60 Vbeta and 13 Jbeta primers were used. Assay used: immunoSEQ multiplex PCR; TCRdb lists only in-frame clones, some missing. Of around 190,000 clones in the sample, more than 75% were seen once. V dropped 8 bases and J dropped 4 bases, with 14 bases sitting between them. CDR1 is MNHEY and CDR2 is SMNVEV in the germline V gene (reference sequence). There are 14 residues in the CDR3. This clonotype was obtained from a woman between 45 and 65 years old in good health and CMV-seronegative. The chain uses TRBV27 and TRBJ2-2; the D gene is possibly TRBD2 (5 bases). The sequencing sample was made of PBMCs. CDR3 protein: CASQIRGFTGELFF. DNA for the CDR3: TGTGCCAGCCAAATTCGGGGTTTCACCGGGGAGCTGTTTTTT.